This TCR beta chain emerged from a study of blood T cells in healthy people across ages. Study at large: Per two T cells, about one barcoded beta molecule was captured through template switching.

To note about this clonotype: Its antigen is not identified.

A second PCR, run for about 7 to 11 cycles, used a sample-barcoded 5' primer plus a J-beta primer mix. A template-switch adaptor containing 12 random nucleotides labeled each cDNA molecule. TCRdb analysed the 5' RACE reads with MiXCR anew, one entry per CDR3 protein. The sample has 650,000 to 900,000 distinct CDR3 sequences; roughly 60% are singletons. Findings and limits, study-wide: Because donor CMV status was unknown, expanded clonotype changes were possibly confounded.

The V segment lost 4 bases and the J segment 10 bases; nucleotides outside the gene matches: 4. From germline, CDR1 is SQVTM and CDR2 ANQGSEA. The CDR3 consists of 11 residues. The donors, all healthy, were Caucasians living in Russia, aged roughly 6 to 100. The chain combines TRBV29-1 with TRBJ1-2; TRBD1 agrees at 9 bases. This clonotype was sampled from a man aged 25 to 40 in good health. The specimen was blood. Here the CDR3 reads CSVAVQGAYTF. For the CDR3, the DNA is TGCAGCGTTGCTGTACAGGGGGCCTACACCTTC.